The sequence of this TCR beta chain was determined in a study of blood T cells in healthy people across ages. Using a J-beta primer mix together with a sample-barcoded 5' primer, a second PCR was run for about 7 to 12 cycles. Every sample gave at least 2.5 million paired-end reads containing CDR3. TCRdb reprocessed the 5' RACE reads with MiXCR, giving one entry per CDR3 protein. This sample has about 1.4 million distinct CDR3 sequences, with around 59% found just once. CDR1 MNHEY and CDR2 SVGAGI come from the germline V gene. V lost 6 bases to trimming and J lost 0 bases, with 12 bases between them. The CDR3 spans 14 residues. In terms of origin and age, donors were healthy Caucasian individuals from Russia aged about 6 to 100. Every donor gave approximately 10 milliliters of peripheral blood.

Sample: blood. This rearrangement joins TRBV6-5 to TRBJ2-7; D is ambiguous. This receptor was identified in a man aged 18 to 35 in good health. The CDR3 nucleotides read TGTGCCAGCAGGCGGACCGAAGCCTCCTACGAGCAGTACTTC. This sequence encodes CASRRTEASYEQYF.